This section outlines one T cell receptor (beta chain) sequence together with its context. This clonotype came up many times. No antigen is known for it. No much larger clone is present one base from it, and per-base qualities are unavailable. Libraries of naive CD8 T cells were built from around 20,000 to 990,000 sorted cells, with 10%, 30% or 50% of the purified RNA used. On a BD FACSAria II, naive CD8 T cells were FACS-sorted as CD8+CD4-CCR7+CD45RA+ and collected into RLT Plus buffer. To test detection sensitivity, Jurkat RNA equal to under 13 TCR copies was added to samples of roughly 18,000-1,000,000 naive CD8 T cells. CD8 T cells were enriched with RosetteSep CD8+ T Cell Enrichment Cocktail and Ficoll-Paque, followed by ACK red cell lysis. Libraries came from PCR. TCRdb lists the instrument as Illumina HiSeq 4000. Bulk TCR libraries were made following a previously described method, with the TCR primers given in Table S5. The Qiagen AllPrep DNA/RNA kit was used to purify total RNA. Before analysis, reads from multiple sequencing runs of the same library were pooled. Under the source paper's analysis protocol: Only reads with exact TCR constant sequence were kept, trimmed to 150 nt, and grouped by their 12-nt molecular barcodes. Reads within each barcode group were sub-clustered using a 15% Levenshtein threshold, and quality-weighted consensus sequences were constructed for each RNA molecule. Non-functional sequences were excluded, and lower-count sequences lying one edit away from another sequence were also excluded. On the basis of fitting two negative binomial distributions, barcode sub-clusters with fewer than 20% of the maximum read count were discarded. TCRdb passed the public sequencing reads through fastp at Q25 and MiXCR, retaining productive beta sequences. CDR3 protein sequences are deduplicated, and each keeps its most common genes and DNA. Clone size and V and J calls follow TCRdb, not the original study. For this sample there are around 82,000 distinct CDR3 sequences; roughly 19% appear just once. The leading ten clones occupy 0.75% to 0.95% of the sample.

These data belong to a study of molecular identifiers for immune sequencing clone quantification (dated by TCRdb to the late 2010s). A note on the overall study: For a replicate experiment, RNA from approximately 20,000 or 100,000 naive CD8 T cells was divided into five aliquots, and four of the five aliquots were sequenced. CD8 T cells were used in a methods study to benchmark molecular-identifier clustering-based TCR repertoire sequencing (MIDCIRS) and TCR RNA copy counting. The paper as a whole reports these results and caveats: Spiked-in Jurkat TCR RNA equivalent to a single cell was reported to be detectable even among 800,000 to 1,000,000 naive CD8 T cells. The naive libraries included spiked-in Jurkat TCR RNA (roughly 9 copies' worth), and this RNA is not part of the donor repertoire. Roughly 2.8 recovered TCR RNA copies per cell were obtained by modeling, versus about ten by digital PCR, implying a capture efficiency of about 30%. When barcode sub-clustering was omitted, TCR diversity was inflated by chimeric consensus sequences, with chimeras reaching as high as 47%. In CMV-specific effector cells, clones with more than 20 RNA copies accounted for over 97% of molecules, whereas in naive cells such clones accounted for under 1%. Highly expanded clone sizes could be underestimated because identical TCR molecules may share a barcode.

The sequence was collected from a human donor in good health. Some libraries in this study had Jurkat cell RNA spiked in. The specimen was naive CD8+ T cells from blood, with Jurkat cell RNA spiked in. The label giving this sample's cell subset or site can be read as: FACS-sorted CD8+CD4-CCR7+CD45RA+ naive T cells.

Here the CDR3 is given as CAVPVAQGVRHEQYF. In nucleotide form, the sequence is TGCGCCGTCCCGGTCGCCCAGGGCGTTCGCCACGAGCAGTACTTC. This sequence uses TRBV4-3 and TRBJ2-7; the D gene is perhaps TRBD1, from 5 matching bases. V gives up 11 bases and J gives up 5 bases, and the segment between their germline ends measures 25 bases. Reading the germline V gene gives CDR1 LGHNA and CDR2 YSLEER. Inclusive of the bounding cysteine and phenylalanine, the CDR3 is 15 residues long. Only the CDR3 region is kept as DNA, spanning 45 bases read in frame from base 1.